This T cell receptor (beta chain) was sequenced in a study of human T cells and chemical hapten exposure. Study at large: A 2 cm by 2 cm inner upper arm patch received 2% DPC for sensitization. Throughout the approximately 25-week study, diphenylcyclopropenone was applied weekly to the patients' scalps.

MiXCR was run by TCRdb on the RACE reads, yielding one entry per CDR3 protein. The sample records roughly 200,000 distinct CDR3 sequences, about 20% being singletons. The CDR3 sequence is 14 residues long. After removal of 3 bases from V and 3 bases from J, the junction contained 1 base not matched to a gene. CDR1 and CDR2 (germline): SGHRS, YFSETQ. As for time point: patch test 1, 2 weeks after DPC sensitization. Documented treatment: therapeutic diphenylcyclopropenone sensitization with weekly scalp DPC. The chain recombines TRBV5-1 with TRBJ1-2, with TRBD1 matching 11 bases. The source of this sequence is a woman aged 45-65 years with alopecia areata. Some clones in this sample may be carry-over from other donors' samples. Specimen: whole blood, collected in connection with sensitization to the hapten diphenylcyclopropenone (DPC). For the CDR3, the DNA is TGCGCCAGCAGCTGGACAGGGGGCGACTATGGCTACACCTTC. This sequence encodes CASSWTGGDYGYTF. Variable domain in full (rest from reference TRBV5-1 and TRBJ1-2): KAGVTQTPRYLIKTRGQQVTLSCSPISGHRSVSWYQQTPGQGLQFLFEYFSETQRNKGNFPGRFSGRQFSNSRSEMNVSTLELGDSALYLCASSWTGGDYGYTFGSGTRLTVV.